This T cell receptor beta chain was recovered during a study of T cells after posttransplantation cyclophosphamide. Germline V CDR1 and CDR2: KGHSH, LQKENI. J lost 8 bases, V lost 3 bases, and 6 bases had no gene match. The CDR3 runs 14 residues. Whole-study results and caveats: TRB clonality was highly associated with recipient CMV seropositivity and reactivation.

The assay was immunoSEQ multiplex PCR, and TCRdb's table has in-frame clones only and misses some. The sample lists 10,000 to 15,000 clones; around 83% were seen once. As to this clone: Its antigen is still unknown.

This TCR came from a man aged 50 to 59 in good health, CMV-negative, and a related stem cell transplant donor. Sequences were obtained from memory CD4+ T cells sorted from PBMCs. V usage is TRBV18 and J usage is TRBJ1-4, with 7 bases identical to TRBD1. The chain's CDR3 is CASSPDRSREKLFF. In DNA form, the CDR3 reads TGTGCCAGCTCACCGGACAGGAGTCGGGAAAAACTGTTTTTT.